One and the same sample provided the 10 T cell receptor beta chains below, sequenced in a study of graft-versus-host responses after intestinal transplantation. Antigens of these TCRs are unknown. Only in-frame clones appear in the TCRdb table, and some are missing; sequencing was by immunoSEQ multiplex PCR. The data contain 70,000 or so clones, over 75% of them singletons. Here the sequenced sample was unstimulated CD4+ T cells sorted from spleen or lymph node cells, taken before transplant. Receptors were obtained from a human donor who was the organ donor for an intestinal transplant.

The chain has TRBV7-2 and TRBJ2-7, with D possibly TRBD1 on 5 matching bases. CDR3 length: 14 amino acids. Germline V gene data show CDR1 as SGHTA and CDR2 as FQGNSA. The germline V and J ends were trimmed by 2 bases and 2 bases, with 10 bases remaining between them. The CDR3 is CASSLRQGPYEQYV. CDR3 sequence (DNA): TGTGCCAGCAGCTTAAGGCAGGGCCCCTACGAGCAGTACGTC.

The chain is built from TRBV4-3 and TRBJ1-1; D call uncertain. Germline V gene sequence: CDR1 LGHNA, CDR2 YSLEER. This CDR3 region has 14 residues. Trimming removed 4 bases from V and 7 bases from J, with 16 bases in between. CDR3 sequence: CASSLASGAIEAFF. Here the CDR3 DNA reads TGCGCCAGCAGCCTAGCCTCGGGAGCCATTGAAGCTTTCTTT.

The chain joins TRBV28 to TRBJ2-7, with TRBD2 matching over 14 bases. CDR1 MDHEN and CDR2 SYDVKM come from the germline V gene. J lost 5 bases, V lost 6 bases, and 9 bases had no gene match. This CDR3 is 16 amino acids long. CDR3 nucleotides: TGTGCCAGCAGAGGGTTGGGACTAGCGGGGGTGGACGAGCAGTACGTC. Amino acids: CASRGLGLAGVDEQYV.

V usage is TRBV25-1 and J usage is TRBJ2-3, with 7 bases matching TRBD2. V was pared by 2 bases and J by 0 bases, with 5 bases of the junction left unmatched. The V gene's germline CDR1 is MGHDK and CDR2 SYGVNS. The CDR3 totals 16 residues. The CDR3 loop reads CASSESVRGSTDTQYF. Here the CDR3 DNA reads TGTGCCAGCAGTGAAAGTGTGCGGGGGAGCACAGATACGCAGTATTTT.

V is TRBV7-2 and J is TRBJ1-2; D may be TRBD1 (6 bases). Germline assignment: CDR1 SGHTA and CDR2 FQGNSA. The length of the CDR3 is 13 residues. V was trimmed by 3 bases and J by 6 bases, leaving 11 bases between them. The CDR3 loop reads CASSFRDIDGYTF. The CDR3 DNA sequence: TGTGCCAGCAGCTTTCGGGACATTGATGGCTACACCTTC.

The chain uses TRBV2 and TRBJ2-7, with 8 positions matching TRBD2. The germline CDR1 and CDR2 sequences are SNHLY and FYNNEI. J was trimmed by 6 bases and V by 5 bases; bases with no gene match: 3. CDR3 length equals 12 residues. The DNA of the CDR3 is TGTGCCAGCAGTTTCGGGGGGGTCGAGCAGTACGTC. Protein product: CASSFGGVEQYV.

Note on this clone: Sequence at one end of the junction differs from germline and may be a read error. V usage is TRBV2 and J usage is TRBJ1-5, with 7 bases aligning to TRBD1. The length of the CDR3 is 17 residues. CDR1 and CDR2 from the germline V gene are SNHLY and FYNNEI. DNA for the CDR3: TGTGCCAGCAGTCAAGCTTCGACAGGGTTAAGCAATCAGCCCCAGCATTTT. This gives the protein CASSQASTGLSNQPQHF.

J is TRBJ1-2 and V is TRBV9; 7 nucleotides match TRBD1. This CDR3 is 15 amino acids long. V was pared by 2 bases and J by 2 bases, with 6 bases of the junction left unmatched. Germline V lookup: CDR1 SGDLS, CDR2 YYNGEE. CDR3 protein: CASSVKPGQNYGYTF. CDR3 in DNA: TGTGCCAGCAGCGTCAAACCGGGACAGAACTATGGCTACACCTTC.

The J gene is TRBJ1-5, the V gene TRBV11-2, with no clear D. The CDR3 covers 15 residues. Germline CDR1 SGHAT, CDR2 FQNNGV. V dropped 3 bases and J dropped 3 bases, with 12 bases sitting between them. The CDR3 DNA is TGTGCCAGCAGCTTGGGGAGCAGTCTCAATCAGCCCCAGCATTTT. Protein sequence: CASSLGSSLNQPQHF.

This sequence joins TRBV29-1 and TRBJ1-1; the D gene is possibly TRBD1 (5 bases). This CDR3 comprises 12 residues. Germline CDR1 SQVTM, CDR2 ANQGSEA. V was trimmed by 4 bases and J by 2 bases, leaving 8 bases between them. CDR3 nucleotide sequence: TGCAGCGTTGTCCAGGGAAACACTGAAGCTTTCTTT. This gives the protein CSVVQGNTEAFF.